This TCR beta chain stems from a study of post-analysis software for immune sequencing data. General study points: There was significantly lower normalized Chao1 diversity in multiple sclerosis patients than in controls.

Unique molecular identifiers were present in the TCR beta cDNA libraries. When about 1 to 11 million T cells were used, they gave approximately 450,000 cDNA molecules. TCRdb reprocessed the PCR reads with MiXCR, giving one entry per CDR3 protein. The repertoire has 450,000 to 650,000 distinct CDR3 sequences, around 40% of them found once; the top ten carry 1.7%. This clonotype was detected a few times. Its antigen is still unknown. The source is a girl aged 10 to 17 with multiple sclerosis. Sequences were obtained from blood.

Written as DNA, the CDR3 is TGCAGTGCTACAGGGGGAAGAGAGACCCAGTACTTC. It specifies CSATGGRETQYF. The chain couples TRBV20-1 to TRBJ2-7, with 7 bases lining up with TRBD1. The tail of the sequence fits TRBJ2-5 better, so the J call may be wrong. This CDR3 comprises 12 residues. Per germline, CDR1 DFQATT and CDR2 SNEGSKA (reference sequence).